Sequencing of this TCR beta chain was carried out in a study of a mutant IDH1 vaccine in newly diagnosed glioma. Study-wide background: Weeks 1, 3, 5, 7, 11, 15, 19 and 23 were when patients received their eight vaccinations. Investigators started vaccination 4-6 weeks after radiotherapy alone, or with temozolomide cycles.

The time point was: week 5, during vaccination. Mutant IDH1 20-mer peptide, at 300 ug, made up each vaccine dose, with topical imiquimod. Donor diagnoses consisted of new WHO grade 3 or 4 IDH1-mutant, ATRX-lost astrocytomas. This clone was recorded only once. Its specificity is unknown. Deletions cut 5 bases from V and 0 bases from J, with 14 bases between. Germline V gives CDR1 SGHTA, CDR2 FQGNSA. The length of the CDR3 is 16 residues. Repertoires were generated with immunoSEQ multiplex PCR, while TCRdb's copy carries only in-frame clones and drops some. Altogether roughly 62,000 clones are present, about 88% being singletons, with the ten largest covering 7.4%.

The sample here was PBMCs, taken from a glioma patient whose treatment included an IDH1 peptide vaccine. V and J are TRBV7-2 and TRBJ2-1; unclear D gene. The source is a woman between 45 and 60 years old with glioma. This CDR3 is CASSRNLQSSYNEQFF. The CDR3 nucleotides read TGTGCCAGCAGCCGGAACTTACAGAGCTCCTACAATGAGCAGTTCTTC.